The next 7 T cell receptor beta chains were all read from a single sample in a study of OX40 agonist ivuxolimab in advanced cancers. Libraries were prepared by immunoSEQ multiplex PCR; TCRdb keeps only in-frame clonotypes and omits some of them. Found here are some 76,000 clones, about 89% of them singletons; the top ten hold about 0.75%. This specimen was CD4+ or CD8+ T cells sorted from blood, taken in a trial of the OX40 agonist ivuxolimab. These receptors were obtained from an adult with an advanced solid tumor such as melanoma, head and neck, liver or kidney cancer.

The rearrangement uses TRBV7-3 and TRBJ2-7; D gene unclear. This CDR3 contains 13 residues. V lost 4 bases and J 5 bases, leaving 12 bases between the germline ends. Germline loops: CDR1 SGHTA, CDR2 FQGTGA. Written as DNA, the CDR3 is TGTGCCAGCAGCTCGGACCTCGGCCACGAGCAGTACTTC. Translated: CASSSDLGHEQYF.

Here the CDR3 reads CATLEPTGRSNGNQPQHF. The DNA of the CDR3 is TGTGCCACCTTGGAACCCACGGGACGTAGCAATGGCAATCAGCCCCAGCATTTT. The rearrangement links TRBV28 to TRBJ1-5; tentatively, D is TRBD1 (5 bases). Trimming pared 10 bases from V and 2 bases from J, leaving 27 bases between. The germline CDR1 and CDR2 sequences are MDHEN and SYDVKM. CDR3 length: 18 amino acids.

The rearrangement joins TRBV4-1 to TRBJ2-5, with D perhaps matching TRBD1 (6 bases). CDR1 is MGHRA and CDR2 is YSYEKL in the germline V gene. This CDR3 region has 14 residues. V was trimmed by 2 bases and J by 4 bases, leaving 11 bases between them. The CDR3 DNA is TGCGCCAGCAGCCAACTACAGGGTGGAGAGACCCAGTACTTC. It is translated as CASSQLQGGETQYF.

CDR3 amino acids: CASSWGLAGDGTDTQYF. The CDR3, as DNA: TGCGCCAGCAGCTGGGGACTAGCGGGAGACGGGACAGATACGCAGTATTTT. V usage is TRBV5-1 and J usage is TRBJ2-3, with 14 bases that match TRBD2. The CDR3 sequence is 17 residues long. Trimming took 3 bases from V and 3 from J; bases not matched to a gene: 6. Per the germline V gene, CDR1 is SGHRS and CDR2 is YFSETQ. Full variable domain (outside the CDR3, taken from reference TRBV5-1 and TRBJ2-3): KAGVTQTPRYLIKTRGQQVTLSCSPISGHRSVSWYQQTPGQGLQFLFEYFSETQRNKGNFPGRFSGRQFSNSRSEMNVSTLELGDSALYLCASSWGLAGDGTDTQYFGPGTRLTVL.

The chain joins TRBV27 to TRBJ2-4; D possibly corresponds to TRBD1 (6 bases). Germline CDR1 MNHEY, CDR2 SMNVEV (reference sequence). The CDR3 is 17 amino acids. Deletions cut 4 bases from V and 0 bases from J, with 16 bases between. The CDR3 loop reads CASSYSGQALAKNIQYF. The DNA for the CDR3 is TGTGCCAGCAGTTACTCGGGACAAGCGCTAGCCAAAAACATTCAGTACTTC.

This clone was observed a single time. The chain employs TRBV30 and TRBJ2-2; D gene unclear. The CDR3 has 11 amino acids. V was clipped by 2 bases and J by 4 bases, with 2 bases between them. The germline V gene has CDR1 GTSNPN and CDR2 SVGIG (reference sequence). The CDR3 reads CAWSSTGELFF. The CDR3 DNA reads as TGTGCCTGGAGTAGCACCGGGGAGCTGTTTTTT.

The gene calls are TRBV18 and TRBJ2-7, with 10 nucleotides matching TRBD1. The CDR3 consists of 16 residues. After removal of 2 bases from V and 7 bases from J, the junction contained 11 bases not matched to a gene. Germline V gene data show CDR1 as KGHSH and CDR2 as LQKENI. CDR3 amino acids: CASSPSPGQGMGEQYF. For the CDR3, the DNA is TGTGCCAGCTCACCATCGCCGGGACAGGGGATGGGGGAGCAGTACTTC. Filled out from reference TRBV18 and TRBJ2-7, the complete variable domain reads NAGVMQNPRHLVRRRGQEARLRCSPMKGHSHVYWYRQLPEEGLKFMVYLQKENIIDESGMPKERFSAEFPKEGPSILRIQQVVRGDSAAYFCASSPSPGQGMGEQYFGPGTRLTVT.